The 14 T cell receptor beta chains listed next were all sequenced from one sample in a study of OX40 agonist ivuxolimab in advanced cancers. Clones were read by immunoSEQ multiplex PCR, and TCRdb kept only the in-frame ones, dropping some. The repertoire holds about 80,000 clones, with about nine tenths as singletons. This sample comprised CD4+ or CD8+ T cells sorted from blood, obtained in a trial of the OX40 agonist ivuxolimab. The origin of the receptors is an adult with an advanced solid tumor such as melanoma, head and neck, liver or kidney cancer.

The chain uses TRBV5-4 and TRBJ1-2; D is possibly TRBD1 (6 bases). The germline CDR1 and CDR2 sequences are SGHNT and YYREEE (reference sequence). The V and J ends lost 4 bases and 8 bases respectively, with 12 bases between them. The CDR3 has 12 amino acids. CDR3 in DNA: TGTGCCAGCAGCCACGGGACAAACGGCTACACCTTC. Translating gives CASSHGTNGYTF.

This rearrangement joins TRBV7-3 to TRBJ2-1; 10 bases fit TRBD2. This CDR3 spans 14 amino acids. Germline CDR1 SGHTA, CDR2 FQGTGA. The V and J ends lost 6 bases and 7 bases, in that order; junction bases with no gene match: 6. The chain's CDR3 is CASRQTSGTNEQFF. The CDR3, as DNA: TGTGCCAGCAGGCAAACTAGCGGGACGAATGAGCAGTTCTTC.

DNA of the CDR3: TGTGCCAGTAGTATTAGGGGAGTGGGTAGCAATCAGCCCCAGCATTTT. It is translated as CASSIRGVGSNQPQHF. The V gene is TRBV19, the J gene TRBJ1-5; tentatively, D is TRBD1 (5 bases). The CDR3 is made up of 16 amino acids. V lost 3 bases to trimming and J lost 0 bases, with 12 bases between them. Germline assignment: CDR1 LNHDA and CDR2 SQIVND (reference sequence). Full variable domain (outside the CDR3, taken from reference TRBV19 and TRBJ1-5): DGGITQSPKYLFRKEGQNVTLSCEQNLNHDAMYWYRQDPGQGLRLIYYSQIVNDFQKGDIAEGYSVSREKKESFPLTVTSAQKNPTAFYLCASSIRGVGSNQPQHFGDGTRLSIL.

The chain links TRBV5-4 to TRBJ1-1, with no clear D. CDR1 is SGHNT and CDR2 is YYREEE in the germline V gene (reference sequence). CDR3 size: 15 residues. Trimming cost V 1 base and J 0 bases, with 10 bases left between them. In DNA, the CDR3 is TGTGCCAGCAGCTTGTTCGGAGAATTGAACACTGAAGCTTTCTTT. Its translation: CASSLFGELNTEAFF.

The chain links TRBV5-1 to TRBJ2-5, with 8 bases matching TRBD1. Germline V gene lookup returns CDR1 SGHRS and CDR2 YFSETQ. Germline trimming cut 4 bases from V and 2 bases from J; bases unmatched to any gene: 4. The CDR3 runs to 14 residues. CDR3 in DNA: TGCGCCAGCAGCCGGGGGACAGGTCAAGAGACCCAGTACTTC. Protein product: CASSRGTGQETQYF.

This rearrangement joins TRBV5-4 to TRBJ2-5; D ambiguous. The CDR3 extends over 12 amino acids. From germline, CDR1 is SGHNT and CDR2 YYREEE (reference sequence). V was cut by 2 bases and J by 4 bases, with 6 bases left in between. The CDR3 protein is CASSFFPETQYF. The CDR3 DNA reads TGTGCCAGCAGCTTTTTCCCAGAGACCCAGTACTTC.

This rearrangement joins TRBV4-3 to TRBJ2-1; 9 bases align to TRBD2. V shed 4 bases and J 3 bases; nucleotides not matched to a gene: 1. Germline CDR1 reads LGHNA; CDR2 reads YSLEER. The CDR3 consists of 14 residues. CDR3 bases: TGCGCCAGCAGCCGGCGGGAGGGCTACAATGAGCAGTTCTTC. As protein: CASSRREGYNEQFF.

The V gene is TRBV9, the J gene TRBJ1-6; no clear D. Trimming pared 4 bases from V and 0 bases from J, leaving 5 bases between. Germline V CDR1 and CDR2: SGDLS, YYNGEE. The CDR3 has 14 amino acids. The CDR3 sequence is CASSLSSYNSPLHF. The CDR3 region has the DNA TGTGCCAGCAGCTTAAGCTCCTATAATTCACCCCTCCACTTT. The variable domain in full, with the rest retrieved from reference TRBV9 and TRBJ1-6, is DSGVTQTPKHLITATGQRVTLRCSPRSGDLSVYWYQQSLDQGLQFLIQYYNGEERAKGNILERFSAQQFPDLHSELNLSSLELGDSALYFCASSLSSYNSPLHFGNGTRLTVT.

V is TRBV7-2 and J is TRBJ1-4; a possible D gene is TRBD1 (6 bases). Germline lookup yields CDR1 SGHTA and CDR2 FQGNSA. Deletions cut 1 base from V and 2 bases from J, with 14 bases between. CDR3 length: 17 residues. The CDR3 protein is CASSLGPYRATNEKLFF. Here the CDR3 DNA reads TGTGCCAGCAGCTTAGGCCCCTACAGGGCGACTAATGAAAAACTGTTTTTT.

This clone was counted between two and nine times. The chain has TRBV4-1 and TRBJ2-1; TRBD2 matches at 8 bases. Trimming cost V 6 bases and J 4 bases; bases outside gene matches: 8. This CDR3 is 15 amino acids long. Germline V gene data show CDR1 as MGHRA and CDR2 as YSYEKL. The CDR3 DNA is TGCGCCAGCAGACAGAGCGGGAGACCTTACAATGAGCAGTTCTTC. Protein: CASRQSGRPYNEQFF.

CDR3 sequence: CASSLDLNIQYF. Written as DNA, the CDR3 is TGTGCCAGCAGCTTGGACTTAAACATTCAGTACTTC. This sequence joins TRBV5-4 and TRBJ2-4, with D hard to call. The V end was cut by 0 bases, the J end by 6 bases, with 4 bases between. Germline values: CDR1 SGHNT, CDR2 YYREEE (reference sequence). CDR3 size: 12 residues.

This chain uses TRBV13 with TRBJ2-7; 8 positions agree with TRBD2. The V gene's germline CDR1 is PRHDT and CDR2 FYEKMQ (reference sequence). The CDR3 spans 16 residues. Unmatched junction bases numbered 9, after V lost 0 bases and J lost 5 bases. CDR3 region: CASSLGLSGSGDEQYF. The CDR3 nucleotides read TGTGCCAGCAGCTTAGGCCTAAGCGGGAGCGGTGACGAGCAGTACTTC.

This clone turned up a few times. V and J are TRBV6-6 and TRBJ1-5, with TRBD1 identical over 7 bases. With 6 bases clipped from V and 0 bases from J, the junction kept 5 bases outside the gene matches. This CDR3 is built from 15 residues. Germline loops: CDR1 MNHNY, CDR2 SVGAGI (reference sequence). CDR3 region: CASSQTGNSNQPQHF. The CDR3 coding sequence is TGTGCCAGCAGCCAGACAGGGAATAGCAATCAGCCCCAGCATTTT.

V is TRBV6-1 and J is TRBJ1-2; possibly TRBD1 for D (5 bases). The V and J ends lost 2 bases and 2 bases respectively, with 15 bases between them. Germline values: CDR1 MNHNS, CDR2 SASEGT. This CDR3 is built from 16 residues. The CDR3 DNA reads TGTGCCAGCAGTGAAAATCCTGGGGGTTCGAACTATGGCTACACCTTC. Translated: CASSENPGGSNYGYTF.